This T cell receptor beta chain is drawn from a study of PD-L1 blockade in urothelial cancer. Study in general: Analyses were performed on blood at 3 weeks after treatment start (the second dose) and at 6 weeks.

Described time point: pretreatment peripheral blood. Profiled with immunoSEQ multiplex PCR; TCRdb holds only in-frame clones, not every one. Seen here are tens of thousands of clones, 84% observed once, and the top ten hold 8% to 10%. CDR1 and CDR2 from the germline V gene are MGHRA and YSYEKL. The CDR3 runs to 15 residues. The V end was cut by 2 bases, the J end by 0 bases, with 9 bases between. The sample was PBMCs, taken around atezolizumab (anti-PD-L1) treatment. The gene calls are TRBV4-1 and TRBJ2-3; D unresolved. The receptor comes from a woman aged 70-85 years with urothelial cancer. This CDR3 reads CASSQSAGSTDTQYF. CDR3 DNA sequence: TGCGCCAGCAGCCAATCGGCAGGAAGCACAGATACGCAGTATTTT.